The rows below give T cell receptor beta chains drawn from one sample of a study of beta chain features in type 1 diabetes. Clones were sequenced by immunoSEQ multiplex PCR, and TCRdb holds only the in-frame ones, with some missing. The sample lists under 250,000 clones, roughly 15% occurring once. The sample taken for sequencing was naive CD4+ T cells from blood. The receptors stem from a woman aged 40 to 49 in good health. CDR3s include the opening cysteine and the closing phenylalanine or tryptophan. A D gene is named only where the DNA matches it firmly. Clone size, where shown, is once, few, many, or a class for clones that have expanded.

cdr3_nt,cdr3_aa,j_call,v_call,clone_size,d_call
TGTGCCAGCAGTTACTCCCTAGCGGGGGCCGGATACGAGCAGTACTTC,CASSYSLAGAGYEQYF,TRBJ2-7,TRBV6-5,NA,TRBD2
TGTGCCAGCTCATCAACAGGGGTTGTCGACACCATATATTTT,CASSSTGVVDTIYF,TRBJ1-3,TRBV18,few,TRBD1
TGTGCTAGTGGTTTGCTCCCCTACGGGAGGAACACTGAAGCTTTCTTT,CASGLLPYGRNTEAFF,TRBJ1-1,TRBV12-5,NA,NA
TGTGCCATCAGTGAGGACAGGGCGGGCATGAACACTGAAGCTTTCTTT,CAISEDRAGMNTEAFF,TRBJ1-1,TRBV10-3,NA,TRBD1
TGTGCCAGCAGCCCGAGGGGACAGGGGGATCAGCCCCAGCATTTT,CASSPRGQGDQPQHF,TRBJ1-5,TRBV7-2,few,TRBD1
TGTGCCAGCTCACTCCTGACTAGCCCCGGTGAGACCCAGTACTTC,CASSLLTSPGETQYF,TRBJ2-5,TRBV18,NA,TRBD2
TGTGCTAGTGGACCCAACAGGTACATCTTC,CASGPNRYIF,TRBJ1-2,TRBV12-5,few,NA
TGTGCCAGCAGCTTGGATCTAGCGGGCCCCTACGAGCAGTACTTC,CASSLDLAGPYEQYF,TRBJ2-7,TRBV5-5,NA,TRBD2
TGTGCCAGCAGCCCAGAGGGACGGGGGGCTTTGGGGGAGACCCAGTACTTC,CASSPEGRGALGETQYF,TRBJ2-5,TRBV7-8,few,NA
TGTGCCAGCAGCCCGGACTACACAGATACGCAGTATTTT,CASSPDYTDTQYF,TRBJ2-3,TRBV11-2,few,NA
TGTGCCAGCGAAACAGAAAATCAGCCCCAGCATTTT,CASETENQPQHF,TRBJ1-5,TRBV2,NA,NA
TGTGCCAGCTCACCACCGGCAGGCTATGGCTACACCTTC,CASSPPAGYGYTF,TRBJ1-2,TRBV18,few,NA
TGTGCCAGTAGTATCCGAGCGGGGGGGCCGGGGGAGACCCAGTACTTC,CASSIRAGGPGETQYF,TRBJ2-5,TRBV19,few,TRBD2
TGTGCCTCCGGGAGCGGGGGGGCTATTTCAGATACGCAGTATTTT,CASGSGGAISDTQYF,TRBJ2-3,TRBV7-2,NA,TRBD2
TGTGCCAGCAGCAAAAGCGGGAGCGATGAGCAGTTCTTC,CASSKSGSDEQFF,TRBJ2-1,TRBV7-2,few,TRBD2
TGTGCCAGTAGTCCTCGACAGGGGAAGTTGAAGAACACCGGGGAGCTGTTTTTT,CASSPRQGKLKNTGELFF,TRBJ2-2,TRBV19,NA,TRBD1
TGTGCCAGCAGCCGCCTCGGGACAGGGCGACCCGCCACTAACTATGGCTACACCTTC,CASSRLGTGRPATNYGYTF,TRBJ1-2,TRBV7-2,NA,TRBD1
TGTGCCAGCAGTTTAAGATCAGGGTTCCAGCATTTT,CASSLRSGFQHF,TRBJ1-5,TRBV28,many,NA
TGCAGTGCTTACAACCGCTACGAGCAGTACTTC,CSAYNRYEQYF,TRBJ2-7,TRBV20-1,few,NA
TGTGCCAGCAGCCCGCGGGAGTACCAAGAGACCCAGTACTTC,CASSPREYQETQYF,TRBJ2-5,TRBV7-9,few,TRBD2
TGTGCCAGCAGCGCCGAGGGCAGGGGGTCCCATCAGCCCCAGCATTTT,CASSAEGRGSHQPQHF,TRBJ1-5,TRBV5-6,NA,TRBD1
TGTGCCAGCAGCAAACCCGGGACAGGCCAACAAGAGACCCAGTACTTC,CASSKPGTGQQETQYF,TRBJ2-5,TRBV21-1,few,NA
TGTGCCAGCAGATTAGCGGGGATCGGAACAGATACGCAGTATTTT,CASRLAGIGTDTQYF,TRBJ2-3,TRBV27,NA,TRBD2
TGTGCCAGCCCGGGACAGGTCGGCTCTGGAAACACCATATATTTT,CASPGQVGSGNTIYF,TRBJ1-3,TRBV18,NA,TRBD1
TGTGCCATCAGCTCAGGGTTCGAGCACGGGGAGCTGTTTTTT,CAISSGFEHGELFF,TRBJ2-2,TRBV10-3,few,NA
TGTGCCAGCAGCTTAGTCCACGGGGGAACCTACGAGCAGTACTTC,CASSLVHGGTYEQYF,TRBJ2-7,TRBV7-2,few,NA
TGTGCCAGTAGTATTGAGTCCGGTCTATCAGGGCGATTACACACAGATACGCAGTATTTT,CASSIESGLSGRLHTDTQYF,TRBJ2-3,TRBV19,NA,NA
TGTGCCAGCAGCTTGGGAGGTTATAGCAATCAGCCCCAGCATTTT,CASSLGGYSNQPQHF,TRBJ1-5,TRBV5-4,few,NA
TGTGCCAGCAGCGCCCAGGGTATTGGTAATTCACCCCTCCACTTT,CASSAQGIGNSPLHF,TRBJ1-6,TRBV5-4,NA,NA
TGTGCCAGCAGCTTCGCGGGGGGCCCTGCCAATGAGCAGTTCTTC,CASSFAGGPANEQFF,TRBJ2-1,TRBV11-3,NA,TRBD2
TGTGCCAGTAAGTCTCTCAAGCGAGGGCCAGATACGCAGTATTTT,CASKSLKRGPDTQYF,TRBJ2-3,TRBV19,few,NA
TGTGCCAGCAGTTACTCCCATAGCAATCAGCCCCAGCATTTT,CASSYSHSNQPQHF,TRBJ1-5,TRBV6-5,few,NA
TGTGCCAGCAGCCCGGCGGTCACAGATACGCAGTATTTT,CASSPAVTDTQYF,TRBJ2-3,TRBV7-2,few,NA
TGCGCCAGCAGCCAAACCGGGGGGGGAACCGGGGAGCTGTTTTTT,CASSQTGGGTGELFF,TRBJ2-2,TRBV4-3,few,TRBD2
TGTGCCAGCTCACCAAAGACAGGTTTTGAAGCTTTCTTT,CASSPKTGFEAFF,TRBJ1-1,TRBV18,NA,NA
TGTGCCAGCAGCAGACAGGGGAACGAGCAGTACTTC,CASSRQGNEQYF,TRBJ2-7,TRBV7-9,few,TRBD1
TGTGCCAGCAGCTTAGCCCCCGGAGGCAACTACAATGAGCAGTTCTTC,CASSLAPGGNYNEQFF,TRBJ2-1,TRBV7-2,NA,NA
TGTGCCAGCTCGGACCTTCGGGGCACTGAAGCTTTCTTT,CASSDLRGTEAFF,TRBJ1-1,TRBV2,few,NA
TGCAGCGTGCAACGGGGGGGCGGATACAATGAGCAGTTCTTC,CSVQRGGGYNEQFF,TRBJ2-1,TRBV29-1,NA,TRBD2
TGTGCCAGCAGCGGCACTACCAACTATGGCTACACCTTC,CASSGTTNYGYTF,TRBJ1-2,TRBV6-1,few,NA